This section outlines one T cell receptor (beta chain) sequence together with its context. Its target is not known. These data belong to a study of response to subunit inactivated influenza vaccine. The CDR3 sequence is 15 residues long. V was cut by 7 bases and J by 1 base, with 19 bases left in between. Germline values: CDR1 DFQATT, CDR2 SNEGSKA (reference sequence). Findings and caveats of the study: With each seasonal influenza vaccination, the authors suggested, few new T cells are recruited.

One entry per CDR3 protein, called by TCRdb with MiXCR from the RT-PCR reads. The sample yields 400,000 to 550,000 distinct CDR3 sequences, over 25% seen once. The input for sequencing was CD4+ T cells sorted from PBMCs, taken 5 days after vaccination. The V and J genes are TRBV20-1 and TRBJ1-1; D is ambiguous. This clonotype was obtained from a man aged 45-65 years who received an inactivated influenza vaccine. CDR3 sequence: CSGITAWTANTEAFF. DNA of the CDR3: TGCAGTGGGATTACAGCTTGGACGGCGAACACTGAAGCTTTCTTT.